The present T cell receptor (beta chain) was sequenced within a study of T cell changes during pregnancy in multiple sclerosis. Data came from immunoSEQ multiplex PCR; TCRdb stores just in-frame clones and leaves some out. There are approximately 100,000 clones in the sample; approximately 92% occur only once, and 0.95% to 1.5% lies in the top ten. V was clipped by 4 bases and J by 1 base, with 7 bases between them. The CDR3 is 13 residues long. From germline, CDR1 is SGHTA and CDR2 FQGTGA. The chain uses TRBV7-3 and TRBJ1-1; possible D gene TRBD1, 5 bases. The specimen comprised peripheral blood, sampled in the second trimester of pregnancy. This TCR came from a female donor with multiple sclerosis, enrolled in a pregnancy study. CDR3 residues: CASSWGGNTEAFF. CDR3 sequence (DNA): TGTGCCAGCAGCTGGGGGGGGAACACTGAAGCTTTCTTT.